A single sample gave rise to the 13 T cell receptor beta chains below, sequenced in a study of control samples from healthy donors and cancer patients. Measured with immunoSEQ multiplex PCR; TCRdb has only the in-frame clones, and not every one. Altogether about 110,000 clones are present, approximately 93% being singletons, with the ten largest covering approximately 7.8%. Sample: blood. These receptors originate from a woman under 30 in good health.

This chain connects TRBV3-1 (or the pseudogene TRBV3-2) to TRBJ2-5; D perhaps matches TRBD2 (5 bases). Germline V gives CDR1 LGHDT, CDR2 YNNKEL (reference sequence). This CDR3 comprises 14 residues. With 4 bases removed from V and 0 bases from J, the gap between germline ends came to 9 bases. The CDR3 here is CASSPRTHQETQYF. DNA of the CDR3: TGTGCCAGCAGCCCCCGGACTCACCAAGAGACCCAGTACTTC.

The chain has TRBV6-6 and TRBJ2-7, with 8 positions matching TRBD2. The CDR3 is 14 residues long. The trim removed 0 bases at V and 4 bases at J, leaving 2 bases unmatched. In germline, CDR1 is MNHNY, CDR2 SVGAGI (reference sequence). CDR3 region: CASSYSSGVYEQYF. CDR3 bases: TGTGCCAGCAGTTACTCTAGCGGGGTATACGAGCAGTACTTC.

This chain uses TRBV19 with TRBJ2-1, with a weak D call TRBD2 (7 bases). The germline V gene encodes CDR1 LNHDA and CDR2 SQIVND (reference sequence). The CDR3 totals 13 residues. Trimming stripped 10 bases from V and 9 bases from J, with 19 bases between. CDR3 loop: CATQGSGKGEQFF. The CDR3 DNA follows: TGTGCCACCCAGGGGAGCGGGAAGGGTGAGCAGTTCTTC. The whole variable domain, remainder taken from reference TRBV19 and TRBJ2-1, is DGGITQSPKYLFRKEGQNVTLSCEQNLNHDAMYWYRQDPGQGLRLIYYSQIVNDFQKGDIAEGYSVSREKKESFPLTVTSAQKNPTAFYLCATQGSGKGEQFFGPGTRLTVL.

The V gene is TRBV4-1, the J gene TRBJ2-1, with 9 positions matching TRBD1. The CDR3 contains 17 residues. Germline values: CDR1 MGHRA, CDR2 YSYEKL. After removal of 0 bases from V and 7 bases from J, the junction contained 10 bases not matched to a gene. The CDR3 nucleotides are TGCGCCAGCAGCCAAGATCGCCGACAGGGGGATCGAAATGAGCAGTTCTTC. Protein product: CASSQDRRQGDRNEQFF.

This sequence joins TRBV5-1 and TRBJ2-2; no reliable D call. CDR1 SGHRS and CDR2 YFSETQ come from the germline V gene. This CDR3 spans 13 amino acids. V lost 4 bases and J 10 bases, leaving 14 bases between the germline ends. The CDR3 spells CASSLGTPEELFF. The CDR3 DNA follows: TGCGCCAGCAGCCTCGGTACACCGGAGGAGCTGTTTTTT.

The rearrangement joins TRBV4-2 to TRBJ1-3; 7 bases align to TRBD1. V lost 3 bases and J lost 4; bases outside the gene matches: 9. CDR3 length equals 16 residues. CDR1 and CDR2 from the germline V gene are LGHNA and YNFKEQ. DNA for the CDR3: TGTGCCAGCAGCCAGTTAGGGGGCCTCGGGGGAAACACCATATATTTT. Translation: CASSQLGGLGGNTIYF.

V gene TRBV23-1 combines with J gene TRBJ2-7, with D hard to call. TRBV23-1 is marked as an open reading frame, function uncertain. The ends were cut back, 4 bases at V and 3 bases at J, with 7 bases in the middle. The CDR3 has 12 amino acids. The CDR3 DNA reads as TGCGCCAGCAGTCCGGAGAGCTACGAGCAGTACTTC. Translation: CASSPESYEQYF.

This clone was seen only a few times. V gene TRBV28 combines with J gene TRBJ1-2, with 10 bases lining up with TRBD1. This CDR3 is 15 amino acids long. J lost 8 bases, V lost 11 bases, and 17 bases had no gene match. Germline V gene sequence: CDR1 MDHEN, CDR2 SYDVKM. The CDR3 loop reads CALIDSGDRGRGYTF. The CDR3 bases are TGTGCCCTAATCGACTCCGGGGACAGGGGTCGCGGCTACACCTTC.

The chain links TRBV3-1 (or the pseudogene TRBV3-2) to TRBJ2-2; D gene uncertain. V lost 4 bases and J lost 6, with 6 bases in between. CDR1 LGHDT and CDR2 YNNKEL come from the germline V gene (reference sequence). The CDR3 is 12 amino acids. CDR3: CASSRKSGELFF. CDR3 coding DNA: TGTGCCAGCAGCCGGAAGTCCGGGGAGCTGTTTTTT.

This clone is medium-sized within its sample. The J gene is TRBJ1-3, the V gene TRBV28; D gene uncertain. This CDR3 has 15 residues. V lost 2 bases and J 0 bases, leaving 8 bases between the germline ends. Germline assignment: CDR1 MDHEN and CDR2 SYDVKM. The CDR3 region is CASSLGLNSGNTIYF. DNA for the CDR3: TGTGCCAGCAGTTTAGGACTTAACTCTGGAAACACCATATATTTT.

CDR3 DNA sequence: TGTGCCAGCAGGCCCATCCAATCTGGACAGGGTATATTTACTAATGAAAAACTGTTTTTT. As protein: CASRPIQSGQGIFTNEKLFF. The V and J genes are TRBV27 and TRBJ1-4, with TRBD1 matching over 8 bases. J gave up 2 bases and V 6 bases, and 20 bases lay outside the gene matches. The CDR3 length is 20 residues. Germline V lookup: CDR1 MNHEY, CDR2 SMNVEV (reference sequence).

The chain has TRBV19 and TRBJ1-6, with 11 bases identical to TRBD1. CDR1 and CDR2 (germline): LNHDA, SQIVND (reference sequence). CDR3 length: 15 residues. V lost 5 bases, J lost 9 bases, and 6 bases stayed unmatched. CDR3 residues: CASSEDRGLASPLHF. The CDR3 DNA is TGTGCCAGTAGTGAGGACAGGGGGCTTGCTTCACCCCTCCACTTT. The complete variable domain, with remaining parts taken from reference TRBV19 and TRBJ1-6, reads DGGITQSPKYLFRKEGQNVTLSCEQNLNHDAMYWYRQDPGQGLRLIYYSQIVNDFQKGDIAEGYSVSREKKESFPLTVTSAQKNPTAFYLCASSEDRGLASPLHFGNGTRLTVT.

The chain links TRBV18 to TRBJ2-7, with a possible D match to TRBD2 (5 bases). The CDR3 length is 15 residues. The V end lost 2 bases, the J end lost 3 bases, and 14 bases lay between the germline ends. Germline CDR1 reads KGHSH; CDR2 reads LQKENI. In nucleotides, the CDR3 is TGTGCCAGCTCACCAAGTCGGGAAATTCTCTACGAGCAGTACTTC. Translation: CASSPSREILYEQYF.